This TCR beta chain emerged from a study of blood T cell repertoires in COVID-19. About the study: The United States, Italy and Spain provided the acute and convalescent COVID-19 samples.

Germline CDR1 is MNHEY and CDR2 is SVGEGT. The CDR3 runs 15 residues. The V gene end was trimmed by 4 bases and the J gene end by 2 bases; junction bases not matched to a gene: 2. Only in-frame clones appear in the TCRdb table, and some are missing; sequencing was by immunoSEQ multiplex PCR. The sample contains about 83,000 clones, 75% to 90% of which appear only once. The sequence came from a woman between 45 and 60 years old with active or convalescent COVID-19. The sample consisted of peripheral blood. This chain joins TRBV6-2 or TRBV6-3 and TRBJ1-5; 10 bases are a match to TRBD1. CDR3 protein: CASSFGTGGNQPQHF. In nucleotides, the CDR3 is TGTGCCAGCAGTTTCGGGACAGGGGGCAATCAGCCCCAGCATTTT.